This T cell receptor (beta chain) was profiled in a study of early T cells in non-severe SARS-CoV-2 infection. Trimming took 3 bases from V and 9 from J; bases not matched to a gene: 6. Germline CDR1 is SGHNT and CDR2 is YYREEE (reference sequence). CDR3 length equals 13 residues. Unique molecular identifiers (one per individual cDNA molecule) were attached. TCRdb passed the 5' RACE reads through MiXCR, listing each CDR3 protein once. The table records some 67,000 distinct CDR3 sequences, roughly an eighth of them present only once. General study points: There was a bias toward anti-spike CD8 responses in VDJdb matching, which missed private and CD4 specificities.

This clonotype showed up just a few times. What it binds is unknown. The sequenced sample was whole blood. The V call is TRBV5-4, the J call TRBJ1-5; 7 nucleotides match TRBD1. The TCR was taken from an adult who was a healthcare worker with PCR-confirmed SARS-CoV-2 infection or an uninfected control (not recorded which). CDR3 in amino acids: CASSSGGGPPQHF. CDR3 DNA: TGTGCCAGCAGCTCAGGGGGGGGGCCGCCCCAGCATTTT. Together with reference TRBV5-4 and TRBJ1-5, the CDR3 gives the full variable domain: ETGVTQSPTHLIKTRGQQVTLRCSSQSGHNTVSWYQQALGQGPQFIFQYYREEENGRGNFPPRFSGLQFPNYSSELNVNALELDDSALYLCASSSGGGPPQHFGDGTRLSIL.